The clone carrying this TCR beta chain was observed a few times. Its antigen remains unidentified. Next came a second PCR, run for about 6 to 12 cycles, which used a sample-barcoded 5' primer along with a J-beta primer mix. Each CDR3 protein is one row after TCRdb ran MiXCR on the 5' RACE reads. This sample has some 760,000 distinct CDR3 sequences, with 20% to 25% found just once. This sample was included in a study of blood T cells in healthy people across ages. General study results and limits: There were more naive CD4+ cells and higher diversity in long-lived donors than in aged donors.

From germline, CDR1 is SGHDT and CDR2 YYEEEE. With 0 bases clipped from V and 4 bases from J, the junction kept 5 bases outside the gene matches. The CDR3 runs 16 residues. The amount of total RNA extracted per sample was at least 5 micrograms. These data also featured in a second study, about T cells of mothers and their children. That source adds: All donors were healthy and Caucasian; they were a few mothers and their six children.

Specimen: blood. The chain uses TRBV5-6 and TRBJ2-7, with 12 bases matching TRBD2. The receptor was isolated from a boy aged 5-17 years in good health. The CDR3 DNA is TGTGCCAGCAGCTTGGTCGGACTAGCGGGGACATACGAGCAGTACTTC. Its translation is CASSLVGLAGTYEQYF.